A single sample is the source of the 12 T cell receptor beta chains below, sequenced in a study of cytomegalovirus exposure and HLA in healthy donors. With 60 Vbeta and 13 Jbeta primers, the PCR was carried out. Method: immunoSEQ multiplex PCR; TCRdb's copy keeps in-frame clones and lacks some. The table includes some 150,000 clones, around 79% detected once. The source material was PBMCs. Every receptor here comes from a woman in her twenties or thirties in good health and CMV-seronegative.

This clone showed up just a few times. The genes are TRBV7-6 and TRBJ2-2, with a weak D call TRBD1 (6 bases). Germline CDR1 SGHVS, CDR2 FNYEAQ. The CDR3 covers 15 residues. V was trimmed by 5 bases and J by 5 bases, leaving 15 bases between them. This chain's CDR3 is CASSQTQGWTGELFF. CDR3 in DNA: TGTGCCAGCAGCCAAACACAGGGCTGGACCGGGGAGCTGTTTTTT.

This rearrangement joins TRBV5-4 to TRBJ1-1; 7 positions match TRBD1. The CDR3 covers 15 residues. Germline lookup yields CDR1 SGHNT and CDR2 YYREEE (reference sequence). The ends lost 0 bases at V and 4 bases at J; junction bases unmatched: 6. CDR3 loop: CASSLEGQRTTEAFF. The DNA for the CDR3 is TGTGCCAGCAGCTTGGAGGGACAGCGGACCACTGAAGCTTTCTTT.

DNA of the CDR3: TGTGCCATCAGTGAGCCGCGGACAGGGGAGGAGAATCAGCCCCAGCATTTT. It yields the protein CAISEPRTGEENQPQHF. The chain links TRBV10-3 to TRBJ1-5, with 9 bases fitting TRBD1. V lost 2 bases, J lost 4 bases, and 9 bases stayed unmatched. This CDR3 comprises 17 residues. In germline, CDR1 is ENHRY, CDR2 SYGVKD.

The rearrangement uses TRBV25-1 and TRBJ1-1, with D perhaps matching TRBD1 (6 bases). This CDR3 is 13 amino acids long. V gave up 8 bases and J gave up 1 base, with 11 bases separating them. Looked up from germline, CDR1 is MGHDK and CDR2 is SYGVNS. The CDR3 nucleotides read TGTGCCAGCTCCCGGACAGAGAACACTGAAGCTTTCTTT. Protein product: CASSRTENTEAFF.

The rearrangement links TRBV6-1 to TRBJ2-2, with TRBD2 as a possible D gene (6 bases). This CDR3 comprises 18 residues. Germline V gives CDR1 MNHNS, CDR2 SASEGT. Trimming pared 1 base from V and 5 bases from J, leaving 20 bases between. The CDR3 DNA sequence: TGTGCCAGCAGTGAAGGGGCATCGAGGAGGGCTCGAACCGGGGAGCTGTTTTTT. Translation gives CASSEGASRRARTGELFF.

This rearrangement joins TRBV2 to TRBJ1-1; D not resolved. Germline V CDR1 and CDR2: SNHLY, FYNNEI. V lost 4 bases to trimming and J lost 5 bases, with 11 bases between them. The CDR3 extends over 13 amino acids. This CDR3 reads CASSVGPKTEAFF. Here the CDR3 DNA reads TGTGCCAGCAGTGTTGGCCCAAAGACTGAAGCTTTCTTT.

V usage is TRBV2 and J usage is TRBJ2-7; 13 positions agree with TRBD2. After removal of 1 base from V and 2 bases from J, the junction contained 5 bases not matched to a gene. Germline assignment: CDR1 SNHLY and CDR2 FYNNEI. The CDR3 runs 17 residues. The CDR3 region has the DNA TGTGCCAGCAGTGAAGTTACTAGCGGGGGGGAAGCCTACGAGCAGTACTTC. It encodes CASSEVTSGGEAYEQYF.

The rearrangement uses TRBV7-3 and TRBJ1-1; 7 bases map to TRBD1. The CDR3 is 17 amino acids. Looked up from germline, CDR1 is SGHTA and CDR2 is FQGTGA. With V trimmed by 4 bases and J by 1 base, 12 bases remained unmatched. CDR3 sequence (DNA): TGTGCCAGCAGCTCCCAGGGCGGACAGGTGGGGAACACTGAAGCTTTCTTT. Its protein is CASSSQGGQVGNTEAFF.

The rearrangement joins TRBV6-1 to TRBJ2-7; D remains ambiguous. The CDR3 has 13 residues. Germline V gene data show CDR1 as MNHNS and CDR2 as SASEGT. V dropped 5 bases and J dropped 4 bases, with 12 bases sitting between them. The CDR3 is CASSPRPEYEQYF. The CDR3 region has the DNA TGTGCCAGCAGTCCCAGGCCGGAATACGAGCAGTACTTC.

In this sample, this clone turned up once. DNA for the CDR3: TGTGCCAGCAGGGGGGCGAACACTGAAGCTTTCTTT. As protein: CASRGANTEAFF. This sequence joins TRBV25-1 and TRBJ1-1, with a possible D match to TRBD1 (6 bases). Trimming removed 6 bases from V and 1 base from J, with 6 bases in between. This CDR3 has 12 residues. The germline gives CDR1 MGHDK, CDR2 SYGVNS. Using reference TRBV25-1 and TRBJ1-1 for the parts outside the CDR3, the full variable domain is EADIYQTPRYLVIGTGKKITLECSQTMGHDKMYWYQQDPGMELHLIHYSYGVNSTEKGDLSSESTVSRIRTEHFPLTLESARPSHTSQYLCASRGANTEAFFGQGTRLTVV.

V is TRBV7-2 and J is TRBJ2-5; the match to TRBD2 covers 13 bases. V was pared by 5 bases and J by 5 bases, with 5 bases of the junction left unmatched. There are 15 residues in the CDR3. CDR1 and CDR2 from the germline V gene are SGHTA and FQGNSA. The CDR3 region has the DNA TGTGCCAGCAGCAATGGGACTAGCGGGGTGGAGACCCAGTACTTC. Its protein product is CASSNGTSGVETQYF. Full variable domain (rest looked up from reference TRBV7-2 and TRBJ2-5): GAGVSQSPSNKVTEKGKDVELRCDPISGHTALYWYRQSLGQGLEFLIYFQGNSAPDKSGLPSDRFSAERTGGSVSTLTIQRTQQEDSAVYLCASSNGTSGVETQYFGPGTRLLVL.

This chain uses TRBV27 with TRBJ2-7; 7 positions match TRBD1. V shed 8 bases, J shed 7 bases, and the junction held 5 bases outside the gene matches. The CDR3 contains 11 residues. The germline V gene encodes CDR1 MNHEY and CDR2 SMNVEV (reference sequence). The CDR3 region is CASYRGGEQYF. In nucleotides, the CDR3 is TGTGCCAGCTACAGGGGCGGGGAGCAGTACTTC.